This TCR beta chain appears in the sequencing data of a study of cytomegalovirus exposure and HLA in healthy donors. Germline lookup yields CDR1 SGHNT and CDR2 YYREEE (reference sequence). The CDR3 sequence is 14 residues long. The V and J ends lost 3 bases and 7 bases respectively, with 13 bases between them. Study-level points and caveats: The authors listed 180 or so TCR beta chains as cytomegalovirus-associated. In a later analysis, at a false discovery rate of 0.05, 15,000 to 20,000 TCR beta sequences matched HLA alleles.

In the PCR, 60 Vbeta and 13 Jbeta primers were used. Assay: immunoSEQ multiplex PCR; the TCRdb copy retains only in-frame clones and omits some. The table records roughly 200,000 clones, 82% of them present only once. In this sample, this clone turned up a few times. Its antigen is still unknown. The sequencing input was PBMCs. This receptor was taken from a woman in her forties in good health and CMV-seronegative. This chain links TRBV5-4 with TRBJ1-4; D perhaps matches TRBD1 (5 bases). CDR3 loop: CASSSREDGEKLFF. Written as DNA, the CDR3 is TGTGCCAGCAGCTCCAGGGAGGATGGTGAAAAACTGTTTTTT.